This is a list of T cell receptor beta chains from one sample in a study of naive and memory T cell subsets. TCRdb called the UMI-ligation and nested PCR reads again in MiXCR, with one record for every CDR3 protein. The sample lists over 110,000 distinct CDR3 sequences, roughly a fifth seen once, with about 0.63% in the top ten. Source material: naive CD8+ T cells from blood. The receptors come from a human donor in good health. The CDR3 runs from the conserved cysteine through the conserved F or W.

v_call	j_call	cdr3_aa
TRBV20-1	TRBJ1-2	CSARGTANYGYTF
TRBV3-1	TRBJ1-4	CASSRPWGEKLFF
TRBV29-1	TRBJ2-1	CSVEAANEQFF
TRBV20-1	TRBJ2-1	CSARDLSGVAEQFF
TRBV20-1	TRBJ1-2	CSAQRGLDGYTF
TRBV12-3/TRBV12-4	TRBJ2-3	CASSLVGADTQYF
TRBV13	TRBJ1-5	CASSLRGGKPNQPQHF
TRBV4-3	TRBJ2-7	CASSQDLEPDFYEQYF
TRBV9	TRBJ2-4	CVSSPSLAKNIQYF
TRBV5-1	TRBJ2-3	CASGTGGGDTQYF
TRBV28	TRBJ2-7	CASSLLQGLDEQYF
TRBV27	TRBJ2-7	CASSLYRVGEQYF
TRBV9	TRBJ2-1	CASSVGGNNEQFF
TRBV11-2	TRBJ2-7	CASTPATSGYEQYF
TRBV6-5	TRBJ2-7	CASRGDLNYEQYF
TRBV7-9	TRBJ2-5	CASSPHGRKETQYF
TRBV6-2/TRBV6-3	TRBJ2-5	CASSYIRTSQETQYF
TRBV9	TRBJ2-1	CASSVEYNEQFF
TRBV7-9	TRBJ2-1	CASRRLAGPQQFF
TRBV12-5	TRBJ2-1	CASGLASYPDEQFF
TRBV12-3/TRBV12-4	TRBJ2-3	CASSFLRASAITDTQYF
TRBV20-1	TRBJ2-3	CSAESKREGRGDTQYF
TRBV4-1	TRBJ2-7	CASSQDPDAREQYF
TRBV9	TRBJ1-1	CASSPQIRPGTEAFF
TRBV13	TRBJ1-1	CASSLGTLTEAFF
TRBV24-1	TRBJ1-5	CATSDGLNQPQHF